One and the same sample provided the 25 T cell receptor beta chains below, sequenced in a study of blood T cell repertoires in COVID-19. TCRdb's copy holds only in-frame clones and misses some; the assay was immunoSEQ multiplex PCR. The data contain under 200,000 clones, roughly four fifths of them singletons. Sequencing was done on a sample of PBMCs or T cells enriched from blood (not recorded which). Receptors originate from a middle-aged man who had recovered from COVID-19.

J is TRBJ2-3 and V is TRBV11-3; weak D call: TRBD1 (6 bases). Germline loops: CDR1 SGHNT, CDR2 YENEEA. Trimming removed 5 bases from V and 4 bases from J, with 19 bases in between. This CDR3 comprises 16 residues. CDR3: CASSPGTQFWADTQYF. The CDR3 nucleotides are TGTGCCAGCAGCCCCGGGACACAATTTTGGGCAGATACGCAGTATTTT.

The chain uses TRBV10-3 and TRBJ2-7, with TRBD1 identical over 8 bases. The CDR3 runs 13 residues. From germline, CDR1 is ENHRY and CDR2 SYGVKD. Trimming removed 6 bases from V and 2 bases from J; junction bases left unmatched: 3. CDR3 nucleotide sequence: TGTGCCATCAGGCCGGGACAGGCCTACGAGCAGTACTTC. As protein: CAIRPGQAYEQYF.

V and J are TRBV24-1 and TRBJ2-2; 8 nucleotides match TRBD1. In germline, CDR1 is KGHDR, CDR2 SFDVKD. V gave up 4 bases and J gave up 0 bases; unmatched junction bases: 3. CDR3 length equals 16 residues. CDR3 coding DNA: TGTGCCACCAGTGAATCAGGGGGCCCGAACACCGGGGAGCTGTTTTTT. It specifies CATSESGGPNTGELFF.

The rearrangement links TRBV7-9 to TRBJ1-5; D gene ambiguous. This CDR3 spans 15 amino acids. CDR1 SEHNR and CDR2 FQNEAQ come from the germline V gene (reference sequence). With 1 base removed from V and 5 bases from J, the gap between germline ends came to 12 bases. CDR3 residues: CASSLGPTAYQPQHF. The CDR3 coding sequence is TGTGCCAGCAGCTTAGGTCCCACAGCCTATCAGCCCCAGCATTTT. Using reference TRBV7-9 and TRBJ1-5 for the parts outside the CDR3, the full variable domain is DTGVSQNPRHKITKRGQNVTFRCDPISEHNRLYWYRQTLGQGPEFLTYFQNEAQLEKSRLLSDRFSAERPKGSFSTLEIQRTEQGDSAMYLCASSLGPTAYQPQHFGDGTRLSIL.

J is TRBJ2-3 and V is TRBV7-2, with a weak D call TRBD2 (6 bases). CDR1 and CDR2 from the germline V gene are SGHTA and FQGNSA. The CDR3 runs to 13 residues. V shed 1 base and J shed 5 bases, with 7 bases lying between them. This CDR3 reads CASSLGGEDTQYF. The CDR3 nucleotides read TGTGCCAGCAGCTTAGGGGGGGAAGATACGCAGTATTTT.

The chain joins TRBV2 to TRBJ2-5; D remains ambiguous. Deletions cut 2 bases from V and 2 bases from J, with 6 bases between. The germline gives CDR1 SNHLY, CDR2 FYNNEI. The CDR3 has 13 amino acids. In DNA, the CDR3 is TGTGCCAGCAGTGAATGGCGGCAAGAGACCCAGTACTTC. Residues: CASSEWRQETQYF.

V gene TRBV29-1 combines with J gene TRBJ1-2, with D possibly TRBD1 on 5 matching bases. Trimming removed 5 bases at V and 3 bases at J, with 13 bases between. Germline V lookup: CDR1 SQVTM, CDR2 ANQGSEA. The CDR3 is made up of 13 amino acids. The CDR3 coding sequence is TGCAGCGTTTCAAGGGGAAACGACTATGGCTACACCTTC. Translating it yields CSVSRGNDYGYTF.

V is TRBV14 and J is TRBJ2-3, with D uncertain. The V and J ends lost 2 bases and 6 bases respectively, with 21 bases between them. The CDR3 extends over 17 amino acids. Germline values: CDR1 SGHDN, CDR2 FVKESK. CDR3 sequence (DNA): TGTGCCAGCAGCCAAACTGTGGGCCTTGGGCCAGGCGATACGCAGTATTTT. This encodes CASSQTVGLGPGDTQYF.

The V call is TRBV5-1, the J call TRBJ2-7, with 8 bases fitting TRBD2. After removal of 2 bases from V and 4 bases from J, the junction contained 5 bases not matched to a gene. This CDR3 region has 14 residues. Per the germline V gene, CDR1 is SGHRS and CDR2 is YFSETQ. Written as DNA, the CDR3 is TGCGCCAGCAGCTTAACGGGAGGGACTTACGAGCAGTACTTC. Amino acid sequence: CASSLTGGTYEQYF.

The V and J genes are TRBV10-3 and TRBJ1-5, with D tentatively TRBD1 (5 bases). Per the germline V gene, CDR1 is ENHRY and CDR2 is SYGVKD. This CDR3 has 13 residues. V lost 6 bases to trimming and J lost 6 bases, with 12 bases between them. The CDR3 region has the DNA TGTGCCATCAGAGACAGCCCGGGTCAGCCCCAGCATTTT. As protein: CAIRDSPGQPQHF.

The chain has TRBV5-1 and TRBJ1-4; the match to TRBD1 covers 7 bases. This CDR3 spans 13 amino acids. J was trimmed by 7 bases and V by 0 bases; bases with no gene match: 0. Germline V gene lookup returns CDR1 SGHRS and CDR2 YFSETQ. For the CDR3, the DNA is TGCGCCAGCAGCTTGGCAGGGGGTGAAAAACTGTTTTTT. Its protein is CASSLAGGEKLFF.

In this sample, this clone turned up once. In nucleotides, the CDR3 is TGTGCCAGCAGTGAAATATTGTACAGAAGCGAGCAGTACTTC. Its translation: CASSEILYRSEQYF. The chain couples TRBV6-1 to TRBJ2-7; D remains unclear. Trimming shortened V by 2 bases and J by 6 bases, and 14 bases separated the two germline ends. Per germline, CDR1 MNHNS and CDR2 SASEGT. This CDR3 has 14 amino acids.

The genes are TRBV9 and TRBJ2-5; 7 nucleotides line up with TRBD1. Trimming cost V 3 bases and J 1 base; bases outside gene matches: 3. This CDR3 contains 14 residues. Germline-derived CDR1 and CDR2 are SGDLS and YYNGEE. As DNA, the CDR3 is TGTGCCAGCAGCGGGAAGGGGGCCCAAGAGACCCAGTACTTC. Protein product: CASSGKGAQETQYF.

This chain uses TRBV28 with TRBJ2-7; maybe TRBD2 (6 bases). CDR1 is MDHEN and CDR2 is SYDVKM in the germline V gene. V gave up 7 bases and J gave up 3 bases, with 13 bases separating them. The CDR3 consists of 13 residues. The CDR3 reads CASIGGARYEQYF. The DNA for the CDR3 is TGTGCCAGCATCGGGGGAGCCCGCTACGAGCAGTACTTC.

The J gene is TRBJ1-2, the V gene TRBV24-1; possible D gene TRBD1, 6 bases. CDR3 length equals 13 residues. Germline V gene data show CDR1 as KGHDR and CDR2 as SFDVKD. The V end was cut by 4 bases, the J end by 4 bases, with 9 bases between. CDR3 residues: CATSDQDSYGYTF. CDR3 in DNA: TGTGCCACCAGTGACCAGGACAGCTATGGCTACACCTTC.

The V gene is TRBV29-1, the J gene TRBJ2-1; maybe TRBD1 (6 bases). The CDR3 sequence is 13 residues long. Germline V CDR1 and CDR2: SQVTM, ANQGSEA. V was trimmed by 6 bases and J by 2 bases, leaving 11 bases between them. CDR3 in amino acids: CSVPGHTYNEQFF. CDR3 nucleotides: TGCAGCGTCCCGGGACATACCTACAATGAGCAGTTCTTC.

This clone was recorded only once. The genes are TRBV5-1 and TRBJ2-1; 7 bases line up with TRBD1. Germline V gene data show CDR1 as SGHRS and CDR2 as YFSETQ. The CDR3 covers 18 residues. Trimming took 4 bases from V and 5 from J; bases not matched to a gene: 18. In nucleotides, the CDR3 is TGCGCCAGCAGCGCCAACTTAAGGGACAGCGATCTCCACAATGAGCAGTTCTTC. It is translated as CASSANLRDSDLHNEQFF.

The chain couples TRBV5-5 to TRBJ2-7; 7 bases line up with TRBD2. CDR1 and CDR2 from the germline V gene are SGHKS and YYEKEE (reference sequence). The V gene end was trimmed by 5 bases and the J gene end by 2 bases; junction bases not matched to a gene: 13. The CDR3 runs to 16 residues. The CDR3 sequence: CASSDGLDVLPYEQYF. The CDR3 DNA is TGTGCCAGCAGTGACGGACTAGACGTGCTACCCTACGAGCAGTACTTC.

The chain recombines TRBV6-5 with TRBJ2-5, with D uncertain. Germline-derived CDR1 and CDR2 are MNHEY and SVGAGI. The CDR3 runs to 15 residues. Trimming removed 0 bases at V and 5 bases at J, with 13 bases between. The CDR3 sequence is CASSYSGQRGETQYF. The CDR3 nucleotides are TGTGCCAGCAGTTACTCAGGTCAGCGTGGGGAGACCCAGTACTTC.

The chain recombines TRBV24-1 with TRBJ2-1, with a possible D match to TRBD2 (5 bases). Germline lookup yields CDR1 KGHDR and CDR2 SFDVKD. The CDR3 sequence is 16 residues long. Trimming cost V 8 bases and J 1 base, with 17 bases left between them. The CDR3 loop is CATKDQRGSSYNEQFF. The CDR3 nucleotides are TGTGCCACCAAGGATCAGAGAGGGTCGTCCTACAATGAGCAGTTCTTC.

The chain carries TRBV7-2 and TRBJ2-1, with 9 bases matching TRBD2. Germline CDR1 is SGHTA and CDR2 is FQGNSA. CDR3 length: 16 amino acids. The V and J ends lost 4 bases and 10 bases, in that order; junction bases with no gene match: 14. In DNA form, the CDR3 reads TGTGCCAGCAGCTCTCTTCGAGCGGGGGGCCGGAGGGAGCAGTTCTTC. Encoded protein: CASSSLRAGGRREQFF.

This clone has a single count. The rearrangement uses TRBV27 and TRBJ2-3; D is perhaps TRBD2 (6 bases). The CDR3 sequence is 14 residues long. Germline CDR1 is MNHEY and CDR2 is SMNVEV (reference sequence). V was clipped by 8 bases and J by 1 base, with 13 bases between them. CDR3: CASGRDLGTDTQYF. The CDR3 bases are TGTGCCAGCGGCCGGGACTTGGGCACAGATACGCAGTATTTT.

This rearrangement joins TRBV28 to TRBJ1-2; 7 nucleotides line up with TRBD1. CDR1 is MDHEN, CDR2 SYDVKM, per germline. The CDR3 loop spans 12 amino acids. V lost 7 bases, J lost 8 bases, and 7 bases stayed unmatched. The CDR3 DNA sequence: TGTGCCAGCAACCGACAGGGCCGCGGCTACACCTTC. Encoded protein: CASNRQGRGYTF.

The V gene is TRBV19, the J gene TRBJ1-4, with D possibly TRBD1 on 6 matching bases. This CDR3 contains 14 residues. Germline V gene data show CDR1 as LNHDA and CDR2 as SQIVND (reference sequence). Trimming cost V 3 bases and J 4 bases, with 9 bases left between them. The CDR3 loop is CASSIRTVNEKLFF. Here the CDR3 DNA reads TGTGCCAGTAGTATCCGGACAGTTAATGAAAAACTGTTTTTT.

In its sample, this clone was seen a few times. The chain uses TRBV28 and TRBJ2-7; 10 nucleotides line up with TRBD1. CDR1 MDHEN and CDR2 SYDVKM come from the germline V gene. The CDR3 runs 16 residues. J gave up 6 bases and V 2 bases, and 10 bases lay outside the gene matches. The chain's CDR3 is CASSLPGTGARSEQYF. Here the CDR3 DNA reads TGTGCCAGCAGTTTACCCGGGACAGGGGCGAGGTCCGAGCAGTACTTC.